What follows are 28 T cell receptor beta chains derived from one specimen sequenced in a study of technical replicates of blood from a handful of donors. Assay: immunoSEQ multiplex PCR; the TCRdb copy retains only in-frame clones and omits some. Of approximately 58,000 clones in the sample, roughly 84% were seen once. The sample was PBMCs. The receptors shown here come from a human donor in good health. Some clones in this sample may be carry-over from other donors' samples.

V is TRBV29-1 and J is TRBJ1-1, with D possibly being TRBD1 (6 bases). The CDR3 has 14 residues. Trimming removed 4 bases at V and 1 base at J, with 13 bases between. Germline V gene lookup returns CDR1 SQVTM and CDR2 ANQGSEA. The CDR3 region is CSVGPGTTNTEAFF. The CDR3 DNA reads TGCAGCGTTGGACCCGGGACAACGAACACTGAAGCTTTCTTT.

The chain carries TRBV9 and TRBJ1-3; tentative D call: TRBD1 (6 bases). With 2 bases removed from V and 0 bases from J, the gap between germline ends came to 9 bases. CDR1 is SGDLS and CDR2 is YYNGEE in the germline V gene. The CDR3 runs 15 residues. CDR3 residues: CASSVGDISGNTIYF. The CDR3 nucleotides are TGTGCCAGCAGCGTTGGGGACATCTCTGGAAACACCATATATTTT.

CDR3 amino acids: CASSLSPGRYSGELFF. The CDR3 DNA reads TGTGCCAGCAGCTTATCTCCGGGAAGGTATTCCGGGGAGCTGTTTTTT. The chain employs TRBV7-9 and TRBJ2-2, with D perhaps TRBD2 (5 bases). Germline V gene sequence: CDR1 SEHNR, CDR2 FQNEAQ (reference sequence). The V gene lost 2 bases and the J gene lost 6 bases, with 16 bases spanning the gap. The CDR3 loop spans 16 amino acids.

The V and J genes are TRBV7-3 and TRBJ2-1; D is ambiguous. Per the germline V gene, CDR1 is SGHTA and CDR2 is FQGTGA. The germline V and J ends were trimmed by 0 bases and 10 bases, with 7 bases remaining between them. CDR3 length equals 12 residues. In nucleotides, the CDR3 is TGTGCCAGCAGCTTAACTAGAGTAGAGCAGTTCTTC. It is translated as CASSLTRVEQFF.

This clone was picked up a small number of times. The V and J genes are TRBV18 and TRBJ1-1, with TRBD1 identical over 7 bases. Unmatched junction bases numbered 7, after V lost 4 bases and J lost 8 bases. This CDR3 contains 13 residues. Germline V gene sequence: CDR1 KGHSH, CDR2 LQKENI. DNA of the CDR3: TGTGCCAGCTCACAGGAGACAGGGACGGAAGCTTTCTTT. Its protein product is CASSQETGTEAFF.

The chain couples TRBV30 to TRBJ1-6; 7 bases map to TRBD1. There are 15 residues in the CDR3. V was clipped by 2 bases and J by 6 bases; unmatched bases: 7. CDR1 GTSNPN and CDR2 SVGIG come from the germline V gene (reference sequence). CDR3 in amino acids: CAWSFMGQPNSPLHF. Written as DNA, the CDR3 is TGTGCCTGGAGTTTCATGGGACAGCCTAATTCACCCCTCCACTTT.

This chain uses TRBV4-3 with TRBJ2-5, with TRBD1 identical over 8 bases. Germline lookup yields CDR1 LGHNA and CDR2 YSLEER. The CDR3 is 16 amino acids. The V gene end was trimmed by 0 bases and the J gene end by 5 bases; junction bases not matched to a gene: 8. CDR3 residues: CASSQDPQGAWETQYF. Here the CDR3 DNA reads TGCGCCAGCAGCCAAGATCCCCAGGGGGCGTGGGAGACCCAGTACTTC.

The genes are TRBV6-6 and TRBJ2-1; D remains unclear. The CDR3 is 15 amino acids. Looked up from germline, CDR1 is MNHNY and CDR2 is SVGAGI (reference sequence). V was pared by 2 bases and J by 0 bases, with 8 bases between. CDR3 loop: CASSYGGSSYNEQFF. The DNA of the CDR3 is TGTGCCAGCAGTTACGGCGGCAGCTCCTACAATGAGCAGTTCTTC.

About this clone itself: A junction end diverges from the germline sequence, so it may reflect a read error. The chain carries TRBV18 and TRBJ2-3, with TRBD1 as a possible D gene (6 bases). This CDR3 has 15 amino acids. Germline V gene lookup returns CDR1 KGHSH and CDR2 LQKENI. DNA of the CDR3: TGTGCCAGCTCAGCGACAGGTTCCGGCACGGATACGCAGTATTTT. The encoded protein is CASSATGSGTDTQYF. Drawing the rest from reference TRBV18 and TRBJ2-3, the complete variable domain is NAGVMQNPRHLVRRRGQEARLRCSPMKGHSHVYWYRQLPEEGLKFMVYLQKENIIDESGMPKERFSAEFPKEGPSILRIQQVVRGDSAAYFCASSATGSGTDTQYFGPGTRLTVL.

This sequence joins TRBV10-3 and TRBJ1-5; TRBD1 agrees at 7 bases. With V trimmed by 2 bases and J by 2 bases, 0 bases remained unmatched. The CDR3 contains 14 residues. The germline V gene has CDR1 ENHRY and CDR2 SYGVKD. CDR3 sequence (DNA): TGTGCCATCAGTGAGGGACAGGGCAATCAGCCCCAGCATTTT. This gives the protein CAISEGQGNQPQHF.

CDR3 amino acids: CASSQLTGRNQETQYF. Written as DNA, the CDR3 is TGTGCCAGCAGCCAGCTCACAGGGAGAAACCAAGAGACCCAGTACTTC. The chain has TRBV11-2 and TRBJ2-5; D might be TRBD1 (6 bases). The CDR3 has 16 amino acids. Trimming cost V 5 bases and J 0 bases, with 16 bases left between them. Germline V gene data show CDR1 as SGHAT and CDR2 as FQNNGV.

This chain links TRBV6-5 with TRBJ1-1; possible D gene TRBD1, 6 bases. This CDR3 contains 15 residues. CDR1 and CDR2 from the germline V gene are MNHEY and SVGAGI. The ends were cut back, 6 bases at V and 0 bases at J, with 14 bases in the middle. The CDR3: CASSPSRTVNTEAFF. The DNA for the CDR3 is TGTGCCAGCAGCCCAAGCCGGACAGTGAACACTGAAGCTTTCTTT.

The rearrangement uses TRBV6-5 and TRBJ2-7; 9 bases agree with TRBD1. From germline, CDR1 is MNHEY and CDR2 SVGAGI. The junction had 7 bases not matched to a gene; V was cut back by 2 bases and J by 5 bases. The CDR3 contains 15 residues. The chain's CDR3 is CASSYTGGEGNEQYF. The CDR3 coding sequence is TGTGCCAGCAGTTACACAGGGGGCGAAGGTAACGAGCAGTACTTC.

This clone was recorded only once. The rearrangement links TRBV25-1 to TRBJ1-2; the D gene is possibly TRBD1 (6 bases). Germline V gives CDR1 MGHDK, CDR2 SYGVNS. V was pared by 7 bases and J by 5 bases, with 14 bases between. This CDR3 has 13 amino acids. CDR3: CASTSGTKYGYTF. CDR3 sequence (DNA): TGTGCCAGCACCTCCGGGACAAAGTATGGCTACACCTTC.

The table lists this clone with a few counts. The chain employs TRBV9 and TRBJ1-5; D is ambiguous. The CDR3 covers 15 residues. The germline V gene has CDR1 SGDLS and CDR2 YYNGEE. Trimming removed 0 bases from V and 4 bases from J, with 11 bases in between. CDR3 residues: CASSVGESPNQPQHF. CDR3 nucleotide sequence: TGTGCCAGCAGCGTAGGGGAGAGTCCGAATCAGCCCCAGCATTTT.

The chain combines TRBV5-4 with TRBJ2-1; 7 bases are shared with TRBD1. Germline CDR1 and CDR2: SGHNT and YYREEE (reference sequence). The CDR3 has 16 amino acids. The junction had 7 bases not matched to a gene; V was cut back by 4 bases and J by 0 bases. The CDR3 is CASSGGQSPSYNEQFF. The CDR3 region has the DNA TGTGCCAGCAGCGGGGGACAGTCCCCCTCCTACAATGAGCAGTTCTTC.

The chain recombines TRBV4-1 with TRBJ2-1; TRBD2 might be the D (5 bases). Germline V gene lookup returns CDR1 MGHRA and CDR2 YSYEKL. The CDR3 has 15 residues. The V end lost 3 bases, the J end lost 12 bases, and 21 bases lay between the germline ends. The CDR3, as DNA: TGCGCCAGCAGCCACCCCCTCCCCGGAGGCGTCGGGCAGTTCTTC. Amino acid sequence: CASSHPLPGGVGQFF.

The rearrangement links TRBV29-1 to TRBJ1-2; TRBD1 might be the D (5 bases). Germline V gene lookup returns CDR1 SQVTM and CDR2 ANQGSEA. The germline V and J ends were trimmed by 7 bases and 6 bases, with 18 bases remaining between them. CDR3 length equals 13 residues. The CDR3 sequence: CSANSRGGDGYTF. The DNA for the CDR3 is TGCAGCGCTAACTCTCGCGGGGGGGATGGCTACACCTTC.

This chain links TRBV6-5 with TRBJ1-1; 7 nucleotides match TRBD1. There are 14 residues in the CDR3. The germline gives CDR1 MNHEY, CDR2 SVGAGI. J lost 4 bases, V lost 5 bases, and 7 bases had no gene match. CDR3: CASSAQGTITEAFF. CDR3 in DNA: TGTGCCAGCAGTGCACAGGGGACCATCACTGAAGCTTTCTTT.

This clone was detected only a few times. The CDR3 DNA reads as TGCAGCGTTTCCAGGGGGCGAGAGACCCAGTACTTC. This translates into CSVSRGRETQYF. This sequence joins TRBV29-1 and TRBJ2-5, with 8 bases fitting TRBD1. This CDR3 comprises 12 residues. The V gene end was trimmed by 5 bases and the J gene end by 4 bases; junction bases not matched to a gene: 3. Germline-derived CDR1 and CDR2 are SQVTM and ANQGSEA.

This chain uses TRBV5-8 with TRBJ2-2; TRBD2 matches 7 bases. Trimming at V came to 4 bases and at J to 5 bases, leaving 5 bases not matched to a gene. Per germline, CDR1 SGHTS and CDR2 YDEGEE. This CDR3 has 14 residues. CDR3 nucleotide sequence: TGTGCCAGCAGCCGGACTAGAGGGACCGGGGAGCTGTTTTTT. As protein: CASSRTRGTGELFF.

This clone turned up a few times. The chain uses TRBV4-3 and TRBJ1-3; D not resolved. Per the germline V gene, CDR1 is LGHNA and CDR2 is YSLEER. Trimming removed 0 bases at V and 0 bases at J, with 6 bases between. The CDR3 covers 15 residues. This CDR3 is CASSQERGSGNTIYF. As DNA, the CDR3 is TGCGCCAGCAGCCAAGAACGCGGCTCTGGAAACACCATATATTTT.

V is TRBV5-1 and J is TRBJ2-3; D is perhaps TRBD1 (6 bases). The V gene lost 0 bases and the J gene lost 1 base, with 9 bases spanning the gap. Germline loops: CDR1 SGHRS, CDR2 YFSETQ. The CDR3 covers 15 residues. The CDR3 region has the DNA TGCGCCAGCAGCTTGGACAGGGTCGGCACAGATACGCAGTATTTT. Translated: CASSLDRVGTDTQYF.

The chain employs TRBV15 and TRBJ2-2; TRBD1 might be the D (5 bases). The CDR3 length is 15 residues. Germline CDR1 LNHNV, CDR2 YYDKDF (reference sequence). Trimming stripped 8 bases from V and 1 base from J, with 14 bases between. CDR3 in DNA: TGTGCCACCGGCGAAGACAGAATGAACACCGGGGAGCTGTTTTTT. Translation gives CATGEDRMNTGELFF.

The chain uses TRBV5-1 and TRBJ1-5; no definite D call. Germline V gene lookup returns CDR1 SGHRS and CDR2 YFSETQ. This CDR3 is 14 amino acids long. Trimming removed 0 bases at V and 2 bases at J, with 6 bases between. CDR3 amino acids: CASSLGSGNQPQHF. The CDR3 DNA reads TGCGCCAGCAGCTTGGGGTCGGGCAATCAGCCCCAGCATTTT.

The chain uses TRBV11-2 and TRBJ2-7; D call uncertain. The CDR3 loop spans 12 amino acids. The ends were cut back, 7 bases at V and 0 bases at J, with 7 bases in the middle. The germline V gene has CDR1 SGHAT and CDR2 FQNNGV. The CDR3 DNA reads as TGTGCCAGCACCCTACCCTCCTACGAGCAGTACTTC. It is translated as CASTLPSYEQYF.

V gene TRBV6-1 combines with J gene TRBJ2-1, with 8 bases matching TRBD1. This CDR3 has 14 amino acids. V shed 4 bases, J shed 6 bases, and the junction held 5 bases outside the gene matches. Germline V gives CDR1 MNHNS, CDR2 SASEGT. The CDR3 bases are TGTGCCAGCAGTGGACAGGGGATGGGCAATGAGCAGTTCTTC. Encoded protein: CASSGQGMGNEQFF.

This chain uses TRBV6-6 with TRBJ2-2; tentatively, D is TRBD2 (6 bases). The V gene's germline CDR1 is MNHNY and CDR2 SVGAGI (reference sequence). This CDR3 contains 13 residues. The V end was cut by 6 bases, the J end by 7 bases, with 12 bases between. This chain's CDR3 is CASSNRRGGELFF. CDR3 bases: TGTGCCAGCAGCAATAGGAGGGGCGGGGAGCTGTTTTTT.